The 10 T cell receptor beta chains below were found in one sample sequenced in a study of blood T cell repertoires in COVID-19. Repertoires were generated with immunoSEQ multiplex PCR, while TCRdb's copy carries only in-frame clones and drops some. The data show some 67,000 clones, roughly 88% seen once. The sample was peripheral blood. The receptor source for this set is a woman aged 55-70 years with acute or convalescent COVID-19.

This chain uses TRBV5-1 with TRBJ2-1; 12 bases agree with TRBD2. Germline V gene sequence: CDR1 SGHRS, CDR2 YFSETQ. The CDR3 loop spans 14 amino acids. V shed 6 bases, J shed 7 bases, and the junction held 5 bases outside the gene matches. CDR3 in DNA: TGCGCCAGCAATCGGCTAGCGGGGGGGAATGAGCAGTTCTTC. This sequence encodes CASNRLAGGNEQFF. The variable domain in full, with the rest retrieved from reference TRBV5-1 and TRBJ2-1, is KAGVTQTPRYLIKTRGQQVTLSCSPISGHRSVSWYQQTPGQGLQFLFEYFSETQRNKGNFPGRFSGRQFSNSRSEMNVSTLELGDSALYLCASNRLAGGNEQFFGPGTRLTVL.

This chain joins TRBV5-1 and TRBJ1-2; 7 bases align to TRBD1. The J segment lost 4 bases and the V segment lost 6 bases, leaving 9 bases of the junction unmatched. The CDR3 extends over 14 amino acids. From germline, CDR1 is SGHRS and CDR2 YFSETQ. The CDR3 spells CASTSEDRPYGYTF. Here the CDR3 DNA reads TGCGCCAGCACCTCCGAGGACAGGCCCTATGGCTACACCTTC.

A single count supports this clone. DNA of the CDR3: TGTGCCAGCAGCTTTAGTCGGACAGGGATGGATGGCTACACCTTC. It encodes CASSFSRTGMDGYTF. The chain couples TRBV7-9 to TRBJ1-2; TRBD1 agrees at 8 bases. Looked up from germline, CDR1 is SEHNR and CDR2 is FQNEAQ (reference sequence). The V and J ends lost 3 bases and 6 bases, in that order; junction bases with no gene match: 9. There are 15 residues in the CDR3. The variable domain in full, with the rest retrieved from reference TRBV7-9 and TRBJ1-2, is DTGVSQNPRHKITKRGQNVTFRCDPISEHNRLYWYRQTLGQGPEFLTYFQNEAQLEKSRLLSDRFSAERPKGSFSTLEIQRTEQGDSAMYLCASSFSRTGMDGYTFGSGTRLTVV.

This chain connects TRBV2 to TRBJ2-2; TRBD2 aligns across 7 bases. This CDR3 region has 15 residues. V lost 3 bases to trimming and J lost 6 bases; unmatched junction nucleotides: 7. Germline lookup yields CDR1 SNHLY and CDR2 FYNNEI. In DNA form, the CDR3 reads TGTGCCAGCAGTGACAGGACTAGTAGGTCCGGGGAGCTGTTTTTT. Residues: CASSDRTSRSGELFF.

V gene TRBV5-8 combines with J gene TRBJ2-5; the match to TRBD2 covers 13 bases. The V gene end was trimmed by 4 bases and the J gene end by 4 bases; junction bases not matched to a gene: 10. This CDR3 region has 17 residues. The V gene's germline CDR1 is SGHTS and CDR2 YDEGEE. CDR3 in amino acids: CASSPGVLAGGGETQYF. The CDR3 bases are TGTGCCAGCAGCCCCGGAGTACTAGCGGGAGGGGGAGAGACCCAGTACTTC.

J is TRBJ2-1 and V is TRBV11-3, with a tentative D call TRBD2 (6 bases). CDR1 is SGHNT, CDR2 YENEEA, per germline. The CDR3 has 12 residues. V gave up 3 bases and J gave up 12 bases, with 12 bases separating them. Here the CDR3 reads CASSLGSGGQFF. In DNA form, the CDR3 reads TGTGCCAGCAGCTTGGGGTCCGGGGGGCAGTTCTTC.

The chain recombines TRBV29-1 with TRBJ1-2; the match to TRBD1 covers 7 bases. The CDR3 loop spans 12 amino acids. CDR1 and CDR2 (germline): SQVTM, ANQGSEA. The trim removed 7 bases at V and 7 bases at J, leaving 9 bases unmatched. This CDR3 is CSAATGAGGYTF. The DNA for the CDR3 is TGCAGCGCGGCCACAGGGGCAGGTGGCTACACCTTC. Full variable domain (rest looked up from reference TRBV29-1 and TRBJ1-2): SAVISQKPSRDICQRGTSLTIQCQVDSQVTMMFWYRQQPGQSLTLIATANQGSEATYESGFVIDKFPISRPNLTFSTLTVSNMSPEDSSIYLCSAATGAGGYTFGSGTRLTVV.

The chain recombines TRBV3-1 (or the pseudogene TRBV3-2) with TRBJ2-3; 11 positions match TRBD2. The germline V gene encodes CDR1 LGHDT and CDR2 YNNKEL (reference sequence). V trimming: 5 bases; J trimming: 1 base; junction bases outside the gene matches: 2. The CDR3 has 15 amino acids. CDR3 protein: CASSGLAGGTDTQYF. CDR3 DNA sequence: TGTGCCAGCAGCGGACTAGCGGGCGGCACAGATACGCAGTATTTT.

The V gene is TRBV6-5, the J gene TRBJ2-3, with 14 bases lining up with TRBD2. V trimming: 6 bases; J trimming: 9 bases; junction bases outside the gene matches: 8. In germline, CDR1 is MNHEY, CDR2 SVGAGI. The CDR3 length is 15 residues. As DNA, the CDR3 is TGTGCCAGCAGACCCGGGACTAGCGGGAGAAGCACGCAGTATTTT. Its translation: CASRPGTSGRSTQYF.

This sequence joins TRBV4-2 and TRBJ2-1; TRBD2 agrees at 10 bases. With V trimmed by 0 bases and J by 7 bases, 6 bases remained unmatched. Per the germline V gene, CDR1 is LGHNA and CDR2 is YNFKEQ. The CDR3 spans 16 residues. DNA of the CDR3: TGTGCCAGCAGCCAAGATCAGCGGGAGGGTCTGAATGAGCAGTTCTTC. As protein: CASSQDQREGLNEQFF.